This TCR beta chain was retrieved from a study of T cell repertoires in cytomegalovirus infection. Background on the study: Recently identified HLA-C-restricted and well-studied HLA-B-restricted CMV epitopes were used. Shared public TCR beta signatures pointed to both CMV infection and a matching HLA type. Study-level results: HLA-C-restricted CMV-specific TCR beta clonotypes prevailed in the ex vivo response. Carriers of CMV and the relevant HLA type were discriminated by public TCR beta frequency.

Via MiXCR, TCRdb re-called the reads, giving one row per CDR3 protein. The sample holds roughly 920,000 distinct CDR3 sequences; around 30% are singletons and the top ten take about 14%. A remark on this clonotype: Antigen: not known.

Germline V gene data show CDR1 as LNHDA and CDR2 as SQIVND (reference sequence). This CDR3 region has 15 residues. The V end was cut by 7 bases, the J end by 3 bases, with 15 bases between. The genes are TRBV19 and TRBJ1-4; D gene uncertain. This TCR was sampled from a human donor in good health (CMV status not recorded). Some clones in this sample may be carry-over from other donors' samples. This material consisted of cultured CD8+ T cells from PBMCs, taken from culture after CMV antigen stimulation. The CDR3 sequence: CASNLKGRPNEKLFF. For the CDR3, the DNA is TGTGCCAGTAACCTCAAGGGCAGACCTAATGAAAAACTGTTTTTT.